The next 26 T cell receptor beta chains were all read from a single sample in a study of radiotherapy plus CTLA-4 blockade in lung cancer. Method: immunoSEQ multiplex PCR; TCRdb's copy keeps in-frame clones and lacks some. The sample gives fewer than 50,000 clones, about 86% of which show up once; 22% is in the top ten. The starting material was peripheral blood, obtained from a patient treated with radiotherapy plus ipilimumab. These TCRs come from a human donor with non-small cell lung cancer whose response to radiotherapy plus ipilimumab could not be evaluated.

This chain joins TRBV19 and TRBJ1-5, with 7 bases matching TRBD1. Germline CDR1 and CDR2: LNHDA and SQIVND (reference sequence). V lost 3 bases, J lost 6 bases, and 8 bases stayed unmatched. The CDR3 totals 15 residues. The CDR3 coding sequence is TGTGCCAGTAGTATCTCCACAGGGGATCGTCAGCCCCAGCATTTT. Protein: CASSISTGDRQPQHF.

This sequence joins TRBV6-5 and TRBJ1-3; 8 nucleotides match TRBD1. The CDR3 runs to 13 residues. After removal of 6 bases from V and 4 bases from J, the junction contained 2 bases not matched to a gene. Germline V gene sequence: CDR1 MNHEY, CDR2 SVGAGI. This CDR3 is CASRRTGGNTIYF. CDR3 in DNA: TGTGCCAGCAGGCGGACAGGGGGAAACACCATATATTTT.

The chain couples TRBV11-2 to TRBJ1-6; D uncertain. In germline, CDR1 is SGHAT, CDR2 FQNNGV. V was trimmed by 5 bases and J by 8 bases, leaving 16 bases between them. The CDR3 spans 15 residues. The CDR3 coding sequence is TGTGCCAGCAGCCCGAAAGATAGAGTCGATTCACCCCTCCACTTT. Translating it yields CASSPKDRVDSPLHF.

The chain has TRBV6-1 and TRBJ1-6, with D maybe TRBD1 (5 bases). V was shortened by 6 bases and J by 4 bases, with 7 bases between the two germline ends. Per the germline V gene, CDR1 is MNHNS and CDR2 is SASEGT. The CDR3 is 13 residues long. The CDR3 sequence: CASRRQYNSPLHF. CDR3 DNA sequence: TGTGCCAGCAGAAGACAGTATAATTCACCCCTCCACTTT.

The CDR3 sequence is CASSRKLTHEQYF. The CDR3 DNA sequence: TGTGCCAGCAGCCGAAAACTAACACACGAGCAGTACTTC. The V and J genes are TRBV4-2 and TRBJ2-7, with unresolved D. Germline CDR1 is LGHNA and CDR2 is YNFKEQ. Trimming cost V 4 bases and J 5 bases, with 12 bases left between them. The CDR3 extends over 13 amino acids.

The chain couples TRBV21-1 to TRBJ1-4; TRBD1 reflects the table's D call only, with no check against the DNA. TRBV21-1 represents a pseudogene. The CDR3 runs 13 residues. CDR3 in DNA: TGTGCCAGCAGAGGGGGAACTAATGAAAAACTGTTTTTT. It translates to CASRGGTNEKLFF.

The genes are TRBV5-1 and TRBJ1-1, with D possibly being TRBD1 (5 bases). The CDR3 length is 15 residues. Germline lookup yields CDR1 SGHRS and CDR2 YFSETQ. Trimming stripped 4 bases from V and 1 base from J, with 14 bases between. The CDR3 sequence is CASSGERGANTEAFF. The CDR3, as DNA: TGCGCCAGCAGCGGGGAACGTGGGGCGAACACTGAAGCTTTCTTT.

V usage is TRBV7-9 and J usage is TRBJ2-3; TRBD1 matches at 10 bases. Germline V gene data show CDR1 as SEHNR and CDR2 as FQNEAQ (reference sequence). Unmatched junction bases numbered 6, after V lost 4 bases and J lost 2 bases. The CDR3 length is 16 residues. CDR3 in DNA: TGTGCCAGCAGCTCAAACCGACAGGGGGCCACAGATACGCAGTATTTT. Its translation: CASSSNRQGATDTQYF.

The genes are TRBV7-2 and TRBJ2-1; D may be TRBD2 (6 bases). Trimming removed 3 bases from V and 6 bases from J, with 12 bases in between. Germline CDR1 is SGHTA and CDR2 is FQGNSA. The CDR3 sequence is 14 residues long. CDR3 in amino acids: CASSFRRDPNEQFF. CDR3 nucleotide sequence: TGTGCCAGCAGCTTTCGGAGGGACCCCAATGAGCAGTTCTTC.

This clone was seen just once. The chain has TRBV4-3 and TRBJ1-1; tentatively, D is TRBD1 (5 bases). Deletions cut 5 bases from V and 5 bases from J, with 12 bases between. CDR1 and CDR2 (germline): LGHNA, YSLEER. The CDR3 consists of 13 residues. For the CDR3, the DNA is TGCGCCAGCAGCTTGGCGGGGCAGACTGAAGCTTTCTTT. Its translation: CASSLAGQTEAFF.

The CDR3 nucleotides are TGTGCCAGCAGTTTTCCCTGGGGGGAGGGGTGGTTCTTC. Its protein product is CASSFPWGEGWFF. The chain links TRBV28 to TRBJ2-1, with 7 bases fitting TRBD2. Germline V lookup: CDR1 MDHEN, CDR2 SYDVKM. V lost 3 bases to trimming and J lost 15 bases; unmatched junction nucleotides: 11. There are 13 residues in the CDR3.

The DNA of the CDR3 is TGTGCCAGCAGCTTAGCCGTCCGTGGCAGGGCCGAACAGACCCAGTACTTC. Translating gives CASSLAVRGRAEQTQYF. The gene calls are TRBV11-3 and TRBJ2-5, with D perhaps matching TRBD1 (5 bases). The V and J ends lost 1 base and 6 bases respectively, with 21 bases between them. CDR1 SGHNT and CDR2 YENEEA come from the germline V gene. This CDR3 region has 17 residues. Full variable domain (remainder filled in from reference TRBV11-3 and TRBJ2-5): EAGVVQSPRYKIIEKKQPVAFWCNPISGHNTLYWYLQNLGQGPELLIRYENEEAVDDSQLPKDRFSAERLKGVDSTLKIQPAELGDSAVYLCASSLAVRGRAEQTQYFGPGTRLLVL.

This chain links TRBV7-9 with TRBJ1-2; D remains unclear. Trimming shortened V by 7 bases and J by 4 bases, and 13 bases separated the two germline ends. The CDR3 has 13 residues. Germline-derived CDR1 and CDR2 are SEHNR and FQNEAQ (reference sequence). CDR3 sequence: CASIRGPGYGYTF. The CDR3 DNA sequence: TGTGCCAGCATCCGAGGGCCCGGCTATGGCTACACCTTC.

There are a few counts of this clone. V gene TRBV20-1 combines with J gene TRBJ1-1; unclear D gene. Germline CDR1 DFQATT, CDR2 SNEGSKA (reference sequence). The CDR3 loop spans 11 amino acids. Trimming shortened V by 7 bases and J by 4 bases, and 10 bases separated the two germline ends. CDR3 residues: CSVLSGTEAFF. The CDR3 DNA reads as TGCAGTGTTTTGAGTGGCACTGAAGCTTTCTTT.

The chain couples TRBV7-9 to TRBJ1-1; perhaps TRBD1 as D (5 bases). The V end lost 2 bases, the J end lost 1 base, and 14 bases lay between the germline ends. CDR1 and CDR2 from the germline V gene are SEHNR and FQNEAQ (reference sequence). The CDR3 is 16 residues long. CDR3: CASSLLSSGQNTEAFF. CDR3 bases: TGTGCCAGCAGCTTATTGTCGTCAGGACAGAACACTGAAGCTTTCTTT.

V gene TRBV11-3 combines with J gene TRBJ2-2, with unresolved D. The CDR3 runs to 12 residues. Per the germline V gene, CDR1 is SGHNT and CDR2 is YENEEA. Trimming took 2 bases from V and 7 from J, leaving 5 bases between them. As DNA, the CDR3 is TGTGCCAGCAGCTTACGGTTCGGGGAGCTGTTTTTT. Translating gives CASSLRFGELFF. The full variable domain, rest sourced from reference TRBV11-3 and TRBJ2-2, is EAGVVQSPRYKIIEKKQPVAFWCNPISGHNTLYWYLQNLGQGPELLIRYENEEAVDDSQLPKDRFSAERLKGVDSTLKIQPAELGDSAVYLCASSLRFGELFFGEGSRLTVL.

The J gene is TRBJ2-7, the V gene TRBV5-6; TRBD2 agrees at 11 bases. V lost 2 bases to trimming and J lost 0 bases; unmatched junction nucleotides: 10. The CDR3 spans 18 residues. CDR1 and CDR2 (germline): SGHDT, YYEEEE. The CDR3 region is CASSLHPSSGGTSYEQYF. The CDR3 nucleotides read TGTGCCAGCAGCTTACACCCCTCTAGCGGGGGGACCTCCTACGAGCAGTACTTC.

The chain links TRBV14 to TRBJ2-3; D gene ambiguous. CDR1 and CDR2 from the germline V gene are SGHDN and FVKESK. There are 13 residues in the CDR3. The germline V and J ends were trimmed by 11 bases and 1 base, with 13 bases remaining between them. The CDR3 sequence is CASVMQGTDTQYF. CDR3 DNA sequence: TGTGCCTCAGTCATGCAGGGCACAGATACGCAGTATTTT. The full variable domain, its missing parts supplied by reference TRBV14 and TRBJ2-3, is EAGVTQFPSHSVIEKGQTVTLRCDPISGHDNLYWYRRVMGKEIKFLLHFVKESKQDESGMPNNRFLAERTGGTYSTLKVQPAELEDSGVYFCASVMQGTDTQYFGPGTRLTVL.

J is TRBJ2-7 and V is TRBV28; 7 nucleotides line up with TRBD2. CDR1 is MDHEN, CDR2 SYDVKM, per germline. V was pared by 5 bases and J by 4 bases, with 14 bases of the junction left unmatched. The CDR3 extends over 16 amino acids. Here the CDR3 reads CASSNLSGREKYEQYF. CDR3 nucleotides: TGTGCCAGCAGTAATTTGTCGGGGCGGGAGAAGTACGAGCAGTACTTC. Combining the CDR3 with reference TRBV28 and TRBJ2-7 gives the whole variable domain DVKVTQSSRYLVKRTGEKVFLECVQDMDHENMFWYRQDPGLGLRLIYFSYDVKMKEKGDIPEGYSVSREKKERFSLILESASTNQTSMYLCASSNLSGREKYEQYFGPGTRLTVT.

The chain employs TRBV11-1 and TRBJ2-1; D is perhaps TRBD2 (6 bases). The germline V gene has CDR1 SGHAT and CDR2 FQDESV (reference sequence). Trimming removed 5 bases at V and 4 bases at J, with 15 bases between. This CDR3 has 15 amino acids. For the CDR3, the DNA is TGTGCCAGCAGCCTCCAGTACGGGGGATACAATGAGCAGTTCTTC. Its protein is CASSLQYGGYNEQFF.

The chain couples TRBV7-2 to TRBJ1-4, with unresolved D. Germline V gene sequence: CDR1 SGHTA, CDR2 FQGNSA. This CDR3 has 13 residues. V lost 10 bases and J 4 bases, leaving 13 bases between the germline ends. The CDR3 bases are TGTGCCATCAGGCGATCGATTAATGAAAAACTGTTTTTT. Translating it yields CAIRRSINEKLFF.

The V and J genes are TRBV6-6 and TRBJ2-1, with a tentative D call TRBD2 (5 bases). CDR1 MNHNY and CDR2 SVGAGI come from the germline V gene (reference sequence). V dropped 1 base and J dropped 8 bases, with 9 bases sitting between them. The CDR3 is 13 residues long. The CDR3 sequence is CASSYWRVDEQFF. CDR3 coding DNA: TGTGCCAGCAGTTACTGGCGGGTGGATGAGCAGTTCTTC.

This chain uses TRBV18 with TRBJ2-4, with D possibly being TRBD1 (5 bases). CDR3 size: 13 residues. The germline CDR1 and CDR2 sequences are KGHSH and LQKENI. The germline V and J ends were trimmed by 2 bases and 7 bases, with 9 bases remaining between them. The CDR3 spells CASSPVAGNIQYF. CDR3 sequence (DNA): TGTGCCAGCTCACCAGTTGCAGGGAACATTCAGTACTTC.

CDR3 in DNA: TGTGCCAGCAGTTTAGGCAGAGAGCAGTTCTTC. Amino acid sequence: CASSLGREQFF. V is TRBV28 and J is TRBJ2-1; no clear D. Looked up from germline, CDR1 is MDHEN and CDR2 is SYDVKM. Trimming shortened V by 2 bases and J by 10 bases, and 6 bases separated the two germline ends. There are 11 residues in the CDR3.

The chain couples TRBV6-1 to TRBJ1-4; a possible D gene is TRBD1 (6 bases). V lost 8 bases and J 0 bases, leaving 19 bases between the germline ends. The germline V gene has CDR1 MNHNS and CDR2 SASEGT. This CDR3 has 17 amino acids. CDR3 sequence: CASREGTPPATNEKLFF. For the CDR3, the DNA is TGTGCCAGCCGAGAAGGGACACCCCCTGCAACTAATGAAAAACTGTTTTTT.

V and J are TRBV7-9 and TRBJ2-2; D possibly corresponds to TRBD2 (6 bases). The germline V gene encodes CDR1 SEHNR and CDR2 FQNEAQ (reference sequence). V shed 5 bases and J shed 4 bases, with 17 bases lying between them. The CDR3 extends over 16 amino acids. CDR3 region: CASSQQVGSGTGELFF. CDR3 coding DNA: TGTGCCAGCAGCCAACAAGTCGGGAGTGGCACCGGGGAGCTGTTTTTT.